The TCR beta chain described here comes from a study of OX40 agonist ivuxolimab in advanced cancers. As for the study in general: Ivuxolimab, which patients received intravenously every 2 weeks, was dosed at 0.01 to 10 mg/kg. From roughly 20 to 85 years was the age range, with a mean of around 57 years, and approximately 80% were male.

The protocol was immunoSEQ multiplex PCR, while the TCRdb copy is restricted to in-frame clones and leaves out a portion. The data show roughly 87,000 clones, approximately 90% seen once. This clone was seen at least ten times. The trim removed 5 bases at V and 5 bases at J, leaving 12 bases unmatched. Germline V CDR1 and CDR2: LGHNA, YNFKEQ. This CDR3 is 15 amino acids long. Specimen: CD4+ or CD8+ T cells sorted from blood, collected in a trial of the OX40 agonist ivuxolimab. This receptor was obtained from an adult with an advanced solid tumor such as melanoma, head and neck, liver or kidney cancer. The gene calls are TRBV4-2 and TRBJ2-7, with TRBD2 matching 7 bases. The CDR3 coding sequence is TGTGCCAGCAGCTCTTGGGGGGGAGGAGAAGACGAGCAGTACTTC. It codes for CASSSWGGGEDEQYF.